What follows is one T cell receptor (beta chain) and its context. These data are taken from a study of technical replicates of blood from a handful of donors. The CDR3 covers 17 residues. Trimming pared 4 bases from V and 0 bases from J, leaving 17 bases between. The germline CDR1 and CDR2 sequences are SGHNT and YYREEE (reference sequence). TCRdb's table, derived via immunoSEQ multiplex PCR, lists solely in-frame clones and lacks some. This table has roughly 76,000 clones, 85% to 95% appearing once. Sequencing was done on a sample of T cells isolated from PBMCs. This receptor was identified in a human donor in good health. V is TRBV5-4 and J is TRBJ1-3; tentatively, D is TRBD1 (5 bases). The CDR3 loop reads CASSPTGIGPSGNTIYF. The DNA for the CDR3 is TGTGCCAGCAGCCCTACAGGAATTGGGCCCTCTGGAAACACCATATATTTT.